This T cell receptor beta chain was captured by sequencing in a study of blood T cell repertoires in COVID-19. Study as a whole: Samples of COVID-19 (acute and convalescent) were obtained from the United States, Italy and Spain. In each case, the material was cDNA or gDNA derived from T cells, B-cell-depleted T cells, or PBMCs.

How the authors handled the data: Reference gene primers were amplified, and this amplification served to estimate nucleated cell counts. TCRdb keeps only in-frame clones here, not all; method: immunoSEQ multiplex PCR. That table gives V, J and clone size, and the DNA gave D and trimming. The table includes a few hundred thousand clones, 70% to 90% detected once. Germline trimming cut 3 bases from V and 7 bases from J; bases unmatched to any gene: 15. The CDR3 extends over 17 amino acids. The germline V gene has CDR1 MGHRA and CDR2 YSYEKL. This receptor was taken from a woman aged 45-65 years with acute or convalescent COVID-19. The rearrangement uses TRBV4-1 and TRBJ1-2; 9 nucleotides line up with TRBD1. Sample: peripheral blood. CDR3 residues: CASSQGTTGGTYAGYTF. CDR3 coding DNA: TGCGCCAGCAGCCAGGGAACGACAGGGGGAACATACGCTGGCTACACCTTC.